These 26 T cell receptor beta chains came from one sample sequenced in a study of post-analysis software for immune sequencing data. Study-level findings and limits: TRBV segments more frequent in patients than in controls numbered several and included TRBV5-6, TRBV5-1 and TRBV20-1.

Unique molecular identifiers had been added to the TCR beta cDNA libraries. Each CDR3 protein gets one entry after TCRdb re-called the PCR reads with MiXCR. Found here are 740,000 or so distinct CDR3 sequences, approximately 53% of them singletons; the top ten hold over 4%. For these receptors, no antigen is known. Specimen: blood. The source of these receptors is a girl aged 10 to 17 with multiple sclerosis.

This chain connects TRBV21-1 to TRBJ2-5; the listed D gene, TRBD1, was not tested against the DNA. TRBV21-1 has pseudogene status. There are 15 residues in the CDR3. Written as DNA, the CDR3 is TGTGCCAGCAGCAAGGGCAGGGGGCCGAGGGAGACCCAGTACTTC. Its protein product is CASSKGRGPRETQYF.

The V call is TRBV7-6, the J call TRBJ2-1, with TRBD2 identical over 16 bases. Germline V gives CDR1 SGHVS, CDR2 FNYEAQ. The CDR3 totals 19 residues. The junction had 16 bases not matched to a gene; V was cut back by 5 bases and J by 9 bases. The chain's CDR3 is CASSISGTSGRAPSREQFF. CDR3 DNA: TGTGCCAGCAGCATATCCGGGACTAGCGGGAGGGCCCCCTCCCGTGAGCAGTTCTTC.

The genes are TRBV29-1 and TRBJ2-3; 14 positions match TRBD2. CDR1 and CDR2 from the germline V gene are SQVTM and ANQGSEA. The CDR3 sequence is 14 residues long. CDR3 residues: CRVGLAGGTDTQYF. The CDR3 coding sequence is TGCAGGGTGGGACTAGCGGGAGGCACAGATACGCAGTATTTT.

This clonotype has just a few counts. The V call is TRBV7-3, the J call TRBJ2-5, with D perhaps being TRBD1 or TRBD2 (6 bases each). V was pared by 0 bases and J by 10 bases, with 15 bases between. Germline V gene data show CDR1 as SGHTA and CDR2 as FQGTGA. The CDR3 has 14 amino acids. As DNA, the CDR3 is TGTGCCAGCAGCTTAACCTCCAGGGGAGGTCACCAGTACTTC. This codes for CASSLTSRGGHQYF. Combining the CDR3 with reference TRBV7-3 and TRBJ2-5 gives the whole variable domain GAGVSQTPSNKVTEKGKYVELRCDPISGHTALYWYRQSLGQGPEFLIYFQGTGAADDSGLPNDRFFAVRPEGSVSTLKIQRTERGDSAVYLCASSLTSRGGHQYFGPGTRLLVL.

The V gene is TRBV7-2, the J gene TRBJ2-3; 9 bases map to TRBD1. Germline lookup yields CDR1 SGHTA and CDR2 FQGNSA. Unmatched junction bases numbered 8, after V lost 2 bases and J lost 2 bases. The CDR3 has 17 amino acids. The CDR3 DNA reads TGTGCCAGCAGCTTAAGGTTTGACAGGGGGAACACAGATACGCAGTATTTT. Its translation is CASSLRFDRGNTDTQYF.

This clonotype was detected only once. The chain has TRBV6-1 and TRBJ2-3; 8 positions agree with TRBD2. Trimming removed 4 bases from V and 2 bases from J; junction bases left unmatched: 2. CDR3 length: 14 amino acids. Germline V gene lookup returns CDR1 MNHNS and CDR2 SASEGT. CDR3 loop: CASSAGGITDTQYF. CDR3 DNA sequence: TGTGCCAGCAGTGCGGGGGGGATCACAGATACGCAGTATTTT.

This clonotype was seen a handful of times. The V gene is TRBV20-1, the J gene TRBJ2-5; D may be TRBD1 (5 bases). This CDR3 is 13 amino acids long. Trimming took 2 bases from V and 2 from J, leaving 9 bases between them. Germline values: CDR1 DFQATT, CDR2 SNEGSKA (reference sequence). The CDR3 DNA is TGCAGTGCTAGATCGACAGCGCAAGAGACCCAGTACTTC. This translates into CSARSTAQETQYF.

This sequence joins TRBV14 and TRBJ2-1; D is undetermined. V was cut by 0 bases and J by 3 bases, with 9 bases left in between. This CDR3 has 15 residues. Germline V lookup: CDR1 SGHDN, CDR2 FVKESK. The CDR3: CASSQDWANYNEQFF. DNA of the CDR3: TGTGCCAGCAGCCAAGATTGGGCCAACTACAATGAGCAGTTCTTC.

The chain joins TRBV11-2 to TRBJ1-1, with 7 bases aligning to TRBD1. CDR1 and CDR2 (germline): SGHAT, FQNNGV. This CDR3 region has 15 residues. Trimming removed 4 bases from V and 6 bases from J; junction bases left unmatched: 11. This chain's CDR3 is CASSYTGQRVAEAFF. Written as DNA, the CDR3 is TGTGCCAGCAGCTACACGGGACAGCGAGTAGCTGAAGCTTTCTTT.

Worth noting for this clonotype: This is likely a read error, given that the CDR3 carries no conserved phenylalanine or tryptophan at its end. The chain links TRBV6-1 to TRBJ2-2; 8 bases match TRBD1. CDR3 length: 15 residues. CDR1 and CDR2 (germline): MNHNS, SASEGT. V lost 7 bases and J lost 0; bases outside the gene matches: 4. This CDR3 reads CASTMGQANTGELFC. CDR3 in DNA: TGTGCCAGCACGATGGGACAGGCGAACACCGGGGAGCTGTTTTGT.

This clonotype was counted only a few times. The chain carries TRBV12-3 or TRBV12-4 and TRBJ2-3; 10 positions agree with TRBD2. The trim removed 5 bases at V and 0 bases at J, leaving 14 bases unmatched. The CDR3 runs to 19 residues. The CDR3 loop is CASSHYTAGGRTSTDTQYF. The CDR3 DNA is TGTGCCAGCAGTCACTATACAGCGGGGGGGCGGACTAGCACAGATACGCAGTATTTT.

Regarding this clonotype: A much more abundant neighbour one base away suggests this may be a read error. The rearrangement links TRBV13 to TRBJ2-4; TRBD2 agrees at 8 bases. The trim removed 5 bases at V and 13 bases at J, leaving 10 bases unmatched. This CDR3 contains 13 residues. Germline loops: CDR1 PRHDT, CDR2 FYEKMQ (reference sequence). CDR3 residues: CASSLTSGYGQYF. CDR3 nucleotides: TGTGCCAGCAGCCTTACTAGCGGCTACGGGCAGTACTTC.

The rearrangement links TRBV7-3 to TRBJ2-3; D is ambiguous. Germline lookup yields CDR1 SGHTA and CDR2 FQGTGA. Trimming removed 2 bases from V and 5 bases from J, with 20 bases in between. The CDR3 totals 17 residues. The CDR3 is CASSLPTEGIEEDTQYF. In nucleotides, the CDR3 is TGTGCCAGCAGCTTACCCACCGAAGGGATTGAGGAAGATACGCAGTATTTT. Filled out from reference TRBV7-3 and TRBJ2-3, the complete variable domain reads GAGVSQTPSNKVTEKGKYVELRCDPISGHTALYWYRQSLGQGPEFLIYFQGTGAADDSGLPNDRFFAVRPEGSVSTLKIQRTERGDSAVYLCASSLPTEGIEEDTQYFGPGTRLTVL.

This clonotype has just a few counts. The V gene is TRBV29-1, the J gene TRBJ2-3; D might be TRBD1 (5 bases). This CDR3 has 13 amino acids. With 6 bases removed from V and 0 bases from J, the gap between germline ends came to 10 bases. CDR1 and CDR2 from the germline V gene are SQVTM and ANQGSEA. CDR3 sequence reads: CSVDSTSTDTQYF. DNA of the CDR3: TGCAGCGTAGACAGTACTAGCACAGATACGCAGTATTTT.

V gene TRBV6-5 combines with J gene TRBJ2-7, with TRBD1 identical over 9 bases. Germline CDR1 MNHEY, CDR2 SVGAGI. J lost 3 bases, V lost 5 bases, and 5 bases had no gene match. The CDR3 consists of 14 residues. CDR3 region: CASSTGTGHYEQYF. The CDR3 DNA sequence: TGTGCCAGCAGTACCGGGACAGGGCACTACGAGCAGTACTTC.

The V and J genes are TRBV20-1 and TRBJ1-1; D gene unclear. The CDR3 totals 14 residues. Per germline, CDR1 DFQATT and CDR2 SNEGSKA (reference sequence). V was trimmed by 6 bases and J by 1 base, leaving 15 bases between them. CDR3 protein: CSATSPVGNTEAFF. CDR3 bases: TGCAGTGCGACCAGCCCCGTCGGGAACACTGAAGCTTTCTTT.

The chain joins TRBV5-1 to TRBJ2-3; D gene ambiguous. The CDR3 has 14 residues. The germline CDR1 and CDR2 sequences are SGHRS and YFSETQ. V was shortened by 0 bases and J by 2 bases, with 7 bases between the two germline ends. The CDR3: CASSLVEVTDTQYF. The DNA for the CDR3 is TGCGCCAGCAGCTTGGTTGAGGTCACAGATACGCAGTATTTT. Drawing the rest from reference TRBV5-1 and TRBJ2-3, the complete variable domain is KAGVTQTPRYLIKTRGQQVTLSCSPISGHRSVSWYQQTPGQGLQFLFEYFSETQRNKGNFPGRFSGRQFSNSRSEMNVSTLELGDSALYLCASSLVEVTDTQYFGPGTRLTVL.

This rearrangement joins TRBV24-1 to TRBJ2-3, with D hard to call. V was shortened by 1 base and J by 3 bases, with 4 bases between the two germline ends. The germline V gene has CDR1 KGHDR and CDR2 SFDVKD. The CDR3 has 13 amino acids. This chain's CDR3 is CATSDFYTDTQYF. The CDR3 nucleotides read TGTGCCACCAGTGATTTCTATACAGATACGCAGTATTTT.

The genes are TRBV12-5 and TRBJ2-1; 7 bases are shared with TRBD1. Germline V lookup: CDR1 LGHNT, CDR2 FRNRAP. The junction had 4 bases not matched to a gene; V was cut back by 1 base and J by 10 bases. CDR3 length: 13 amino acids. The CDR3 loop reads CASGLAGTAEQFF. The CDR3 DNA is TGTGCTAGTGGTTTGGCCGGGACAGCCGAGCAGTTCTTC.

The gene calls are TRBV7-9 and TRBJ2-1; 7 bases are shared with TRBD1. Germline values: CDR1 SEHNR, CDR2 FQNEAQ (reference sequence). The CDR3 spans 13 residues. V dropped 9 bases and J dropped 2; count of bases not matched to a gene: 4. CDR3 in amino acids: CARRQGTYNEQFF. DNA of the CDR3: TGTGCCAGACGACAGGGAACCTACAATGAGCAGTTCTTC. Full variable domain (remainder filled in from reference TRBV7-9 and TRBJ2-1): DTGVSQNPRHKITKRGQNVTFRCDPISEHNRLYWYRQTLGQGPEFLTYFQNEAQLEKSRLLSDRFSAERPKGSFSTLEIQRTEQGDSAMYLCARRQGTYNEQFFGPGTRLTVL.

The gene calls are TRBV6-6 and TRBJ1-5, with D unresolved. Trimming removed 9 bases from V and 3 bases from J, with 12 bases in between. Germline V gives CDR1 MNHNY, CDR2 SVGAGI (reference sequence). The CDR3 loop spans 13 amino acids. The CDR3 loop reads CASSEGHNQPQHF. In DNA, the CDR3 is TGTGCCAGTAGTGAGGGTCACAATCAGCCCCAGCATTTT.

CDR3 in amino acids: CASSQEGQASTDTQYF. CDR3 bases: TGCGCCAGCAGCCAAGAGGGACAGGCTAGCACAGATACGCAGTATTTT. The chain has TRBV4-1 and TRBJ2-3; TRBD1 aligns across 8 bases. Unmatched junction bases numbered 2, after V lost 0 bases and J lost 0 bases. The CDR3 covers 16 residues. Germline V CDR1 and CDR2: MGHRA, YSYEKL.

The chain is built from TRBV5-1 and TRBJ2-5, with D perhaps matching TRBD1 (6 bases). CDR3 length: 18 amino acids. Germline V gene sequence: CDR1 SGHRS, CDR2 YFSETQ. Trimming removed 4 bases from V and 0 bases from J, with 22 bases in between. The CDR3 region is CASSPPAPGYRDQETQYF. CDR3 coding DNA: TGCGCCAGCAGCCCACCGGCCCCCGGATACAGGGACCAAGAGACCCAGTACTTC.

The chain uses TRBV15 and TRBJ2-3, with D uncertain. The germline gives CDR1 LNHNV, CDR2 YYDKDF (reference sequence). This CDR3 contains 11 residues. Trimming removed 3 bases at V and 7 bases at J, with 5 bases between. In nucleotides, the CDR3 is TGTGCCACCAGCAGTCCCTATACGCAGTATTTT. Translating it yields CATSSPYTQYF.

This chain uses TRBV6-1 with TRBJ2-1; 11 bases agree with TRBD2. The J call could be wrong; TRBJ2-7 is a better fit for the DNA end. CDR1 is MNHNS, CDR2 SASEGT, per germline. The CDR3 length is 14 residues. The CDR3 spells CASTLLAGVLEQYF. The CDR3 bases are TGTGCCAGCACTCTACTAGCGGGAGTTCTCGAGCAGTACTTC.

This chain connects TRBV29-1 to TRBJ2-5, with 9 bases matching TRBD2. The CDR3 totals 15 residues. Per germline, CDR1 SQVTM and CDR2 ANQGSEA. V gave up 4 bases and J gave up 1 base; unmatched junction bases: 7. The CDR3: CSVVPAGGVQETQYF. The CDR3 DNA reads TGCAGCGTTGTACCAGCGGGAGGAGTCCAAGAGACCCAGTACTTC. Full variable domain (outside the CDR3, taken from reference TRBV29-1 and TRBJ2-5): SAVISQKPSRDICQRGTSLTIQCQVDSQVTMMFWYRQQPGQSLTLIATANQGSEATYESGFVIDKFPISRPNLTFSTLTVSNMSPEDSSIYLCSVVPAGGVQETQYFGPGTRLLVL.